The entry that follows covers one T cell receptor beta chain sequence. The data were taken from a study of blood T cell repertoires in COVID-19. At the level of the study: COVID-19 samples collected from the United States, Italy and Spain covered acute and convalescent phases. From T cells, B-cell-depleted T cells, or PBMCs came the material, which was cDNA or gDNA.

The CDR3 has 13 residues. Trimming removed 2 bases from V and 0 bases from J, with 5 bases in between. CDR1 and CDR2 from the germline V gene are MNHNS and SASEGT. Per the original methods: From reference gene primer amplification, estimates of nucleated cell counts were derived. The method was immunoSEQ multiplex PCR; TCRdb's version includes in-frame clones alone and lacks a portion of them. The V and J calls and clone size are taken from that table; D and trimming were inferred from the DNA. The sample records approximately 86,000 clones, around four fifths being singletons. The sequence derives from a man aged 50-60 years with acute or convalescent COVID-19. The chain recombines TRBV6-1 with TRBJ2-7; no reliable D call. The sample consisted of peripheral blood. In nucleotides, the CDR3 is TGTGCCAGCAGTGAATCGAGCTCCTACGAGCAGTACTTC. Translating it yields CASSESSSYEQYF.